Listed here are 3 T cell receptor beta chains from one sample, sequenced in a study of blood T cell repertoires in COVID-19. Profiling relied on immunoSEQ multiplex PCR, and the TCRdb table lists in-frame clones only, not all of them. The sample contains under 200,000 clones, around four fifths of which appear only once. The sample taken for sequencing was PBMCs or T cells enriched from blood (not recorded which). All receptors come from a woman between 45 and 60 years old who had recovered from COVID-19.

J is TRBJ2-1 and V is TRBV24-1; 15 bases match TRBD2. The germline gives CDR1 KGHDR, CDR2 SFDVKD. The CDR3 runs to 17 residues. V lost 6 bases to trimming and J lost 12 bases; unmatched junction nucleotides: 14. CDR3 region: CATSPGPGLAGGPAQFF. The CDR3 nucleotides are TGTGCCACCAGTCCCGGCCCGGGACTAGCGGGGGGACCGGCGCAGTTCTTC.

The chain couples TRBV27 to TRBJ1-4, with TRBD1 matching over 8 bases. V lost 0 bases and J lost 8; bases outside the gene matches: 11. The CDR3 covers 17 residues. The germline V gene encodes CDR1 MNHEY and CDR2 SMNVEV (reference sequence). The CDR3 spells CASSLSPPDRVWEKLFF. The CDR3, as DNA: TGTGCCAGCAGTTTATCCCCTCCGGACAGGGTTTGGGAAAAACTGTTTTTT.

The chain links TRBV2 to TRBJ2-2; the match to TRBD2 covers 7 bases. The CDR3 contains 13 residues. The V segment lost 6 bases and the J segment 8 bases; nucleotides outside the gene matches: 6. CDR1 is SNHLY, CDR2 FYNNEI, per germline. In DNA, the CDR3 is TGTGCCAGCAGCAGGAGCGGGATGGGGGAGCTGTTTTTT. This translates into CASSRSGMGELFF.